This T cell receptor beta chain appears in the sequencing data of a study of blood T cell repertoires in COVID-19. CDR1 is SGHRS and CDR2 is YFSETQ in the germline V gene. V lost 4 bases, J lost 8 bases, and 7 bases stayed unmatched. The CDR3 length is 15 residues. Produced via immunoSEQ multiplex PCR; TCRdb's table is partial and in-frame only. The sample consists of fewer than 300,000 clones, roughly 90% of them appearing once. This sequence was found in a woman aged 25 to 45 with COVID-19, enrolled during active disease. The specimen was peripheral blood. The chain couples TRBV5-1 to TRBJ2-1; 12 bases align to TRBD2. The CDR3 nucleotides are TGCGCCAGCAGCCCGACTAGCGGGGGAGCGCATGAGCAGTTCTTC. This sequence encodes CASSPTSGGAHEQFF. The full variable domain, rest sourced from reference TRBV5-1 and TRBJ2-1, is KAGVTQTPRYLIKTRGQQVTLSCSPISGHRSVSWYQQTPGQGLQFLFEYFSETQRNKGNFPGRFSGRQFSNSRSEMNVSTLELGDSALYLCASSPTSGGAHEQFFGPGTRLTVL.